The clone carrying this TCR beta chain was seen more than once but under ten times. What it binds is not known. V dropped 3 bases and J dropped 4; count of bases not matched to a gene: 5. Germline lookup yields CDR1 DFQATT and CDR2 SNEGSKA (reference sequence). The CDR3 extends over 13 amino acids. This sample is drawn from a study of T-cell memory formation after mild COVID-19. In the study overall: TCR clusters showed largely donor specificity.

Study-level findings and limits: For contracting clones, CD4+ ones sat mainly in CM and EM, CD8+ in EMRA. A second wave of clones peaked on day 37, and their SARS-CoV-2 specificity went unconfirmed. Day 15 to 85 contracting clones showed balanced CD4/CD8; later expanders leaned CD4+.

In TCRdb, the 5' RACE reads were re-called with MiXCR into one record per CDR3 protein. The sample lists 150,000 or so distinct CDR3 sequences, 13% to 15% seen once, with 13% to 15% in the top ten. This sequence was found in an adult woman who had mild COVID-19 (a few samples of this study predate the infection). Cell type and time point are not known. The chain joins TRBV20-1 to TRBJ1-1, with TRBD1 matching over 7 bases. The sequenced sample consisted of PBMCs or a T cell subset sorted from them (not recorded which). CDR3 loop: CSAREAGGTEAFF. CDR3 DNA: TGCAGTGCTAGGGAGGCAGGGGGCACTGAAGCTTTCTTT.